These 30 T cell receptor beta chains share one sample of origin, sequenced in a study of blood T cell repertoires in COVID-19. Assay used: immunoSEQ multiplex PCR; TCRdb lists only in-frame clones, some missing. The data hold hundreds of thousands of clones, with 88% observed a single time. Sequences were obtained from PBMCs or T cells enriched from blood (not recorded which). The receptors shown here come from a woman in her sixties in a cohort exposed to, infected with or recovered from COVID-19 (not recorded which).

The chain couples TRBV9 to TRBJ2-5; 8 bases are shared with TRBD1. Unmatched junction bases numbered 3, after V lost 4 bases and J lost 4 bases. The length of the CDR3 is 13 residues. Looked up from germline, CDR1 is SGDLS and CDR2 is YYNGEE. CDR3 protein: CASSQDRAETQYF. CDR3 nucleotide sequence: TGTGCCAGCAGCCAGGACAGGGCAGAGACCCAGTACTTC.

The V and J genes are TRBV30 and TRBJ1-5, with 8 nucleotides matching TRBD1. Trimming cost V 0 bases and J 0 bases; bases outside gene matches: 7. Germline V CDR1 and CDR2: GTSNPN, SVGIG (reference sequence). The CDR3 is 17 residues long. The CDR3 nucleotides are TGTGCCTGGAGTGTAGGACAGGGACGATATAGCAATCAGCCCCAGCATTTT. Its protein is CAWSVGQGRYSNQPQHF. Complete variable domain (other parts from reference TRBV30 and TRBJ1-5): SQTIHQWPATLVQPVGSPLSLECTVEGTSNPNLYWYRQAAGRGLQLLFYSVGIGQISSEVPQNLSASRPQDRQFILSSKKLLLSDSGFYLCAWSVGQGRYSNQPQHFGDGTRLSIL.

The CDR3 DNA sequence: TGTGCCAGCAGTACCAATCCCTCGACAGGGAAACCTCGAATGAACACTGAAGCTTTCTTT. This encodes CASSTNPSTGKPRMNTEAFF. This chain joins TRBV6-2 or TRBV6-3 and TRBJ1-1; TRBD1 agrees at 7 bases. CDR1 and CDR2 (germline): MNHEY, SVGEGT. The CDR3 has 20 amino acids. After removal of 5 bases from V and 0 bases from J, the junction contained 21 bases not matched to a gene.

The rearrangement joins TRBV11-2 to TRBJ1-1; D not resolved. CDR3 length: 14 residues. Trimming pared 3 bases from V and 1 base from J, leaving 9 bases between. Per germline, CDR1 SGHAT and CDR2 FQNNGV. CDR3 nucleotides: TGTGCCAGCAGCTTGACCGGGAGGAACACTGAAGCTTTCTTT. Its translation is CASSLTGRNTEAFF.

Here the CDR3 reads CASRLTGQGSEDQPQHF. As DNA, the CDR3 is TGCGCCAGCCGTTTAACGGGACAGGGTTCTGAGGATCAGCCCCAGCATTTT. The J gene is TRBJ1-5, the V gene TRBV23-1; 9 bases fit TRBD1. TRBV23-1 is classed as an ORF, of uncertain function. The CDR3 consists of 17 residues. V dropped 8 bases and J dropped 5; count of bases not matched to a gene: 16.

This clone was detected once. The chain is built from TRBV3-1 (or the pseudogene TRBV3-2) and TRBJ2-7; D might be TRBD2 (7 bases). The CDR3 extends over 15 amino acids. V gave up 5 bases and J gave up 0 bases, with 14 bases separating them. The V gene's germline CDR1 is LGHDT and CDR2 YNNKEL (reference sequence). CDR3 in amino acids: CASSWAGANSYEQYF. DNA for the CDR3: TGTGCCAGCAGCTGGGCGGGGGCGAACTCCTACGAGCAGTACTTC.

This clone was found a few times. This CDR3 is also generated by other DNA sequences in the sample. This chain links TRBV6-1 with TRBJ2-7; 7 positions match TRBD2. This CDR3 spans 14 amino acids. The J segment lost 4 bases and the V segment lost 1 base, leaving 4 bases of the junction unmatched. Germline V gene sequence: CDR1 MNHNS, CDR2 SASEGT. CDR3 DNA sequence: TGTGCCAGCAGTGAAGGGACTAGTAGGTACGAGCAGTACTTC. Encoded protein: CASSEGTSRYEQYF.

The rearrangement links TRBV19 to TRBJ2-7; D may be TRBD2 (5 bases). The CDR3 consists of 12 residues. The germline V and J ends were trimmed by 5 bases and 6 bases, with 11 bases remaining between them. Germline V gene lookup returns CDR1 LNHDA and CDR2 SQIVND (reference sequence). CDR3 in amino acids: CASSSRGLEQYF. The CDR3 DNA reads TGTGCCAGTAGTTCCCGGGGTCTCGAGCAGTACTTC.

CDR3 in DNA: TGTGCCAGCTCACCACCGTCCGGCTCCTACGAGCAGTACTTC. This encodes CASSPPSGSYEQYF. The chain is built from TRBV18 and TRBJ2-7; D uncertain. The V gene's germline CDR1 is KGHSH and CDR2 LQKENI. The CDR3 is made up of 14 amino acids. Trimming pared 0 bases from V and 0 bases from J, leaving 6 bases between.

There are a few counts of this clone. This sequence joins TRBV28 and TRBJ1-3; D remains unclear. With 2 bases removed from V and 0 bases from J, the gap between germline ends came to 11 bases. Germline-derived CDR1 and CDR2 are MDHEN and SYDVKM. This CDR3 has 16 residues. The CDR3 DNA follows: TGTGCCAGCAGTTTACCGGTACAGAGCTCTGGAAACACCATATATTTT. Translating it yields CASSLPVQSSGNTIYF.

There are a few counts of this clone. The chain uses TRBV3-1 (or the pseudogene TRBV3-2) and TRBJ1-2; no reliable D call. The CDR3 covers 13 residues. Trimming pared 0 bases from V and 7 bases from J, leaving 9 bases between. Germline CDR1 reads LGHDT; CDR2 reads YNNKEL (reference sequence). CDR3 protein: CASSQEGRSGYTF. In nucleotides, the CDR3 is TGTGCCAGCAGCCAAGAAGGAAGGAGTGGCTACACCTTC.

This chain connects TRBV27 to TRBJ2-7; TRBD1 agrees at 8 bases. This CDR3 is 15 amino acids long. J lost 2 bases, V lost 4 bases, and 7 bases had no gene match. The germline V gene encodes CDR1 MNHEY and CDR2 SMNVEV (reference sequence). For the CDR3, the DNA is TGTGCCAGCAGTTCCCGGACAGGGTATGCCTACGAGCAGTACTTC. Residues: CASSSRTGYAYEQYF.

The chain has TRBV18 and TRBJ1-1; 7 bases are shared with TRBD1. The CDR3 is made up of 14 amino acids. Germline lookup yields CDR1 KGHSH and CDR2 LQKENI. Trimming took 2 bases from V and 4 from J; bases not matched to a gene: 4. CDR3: CASSPSQGVTEAFF. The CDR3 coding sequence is TGTGCCAGCTCACCATCTCAGGGGGTCACTGAAGCTTTCTTT.

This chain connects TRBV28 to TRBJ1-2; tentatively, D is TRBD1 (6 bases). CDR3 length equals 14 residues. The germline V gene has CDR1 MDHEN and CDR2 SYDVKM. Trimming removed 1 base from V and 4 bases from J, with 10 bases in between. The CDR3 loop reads CASSLSRGAYGYTF. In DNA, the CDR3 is TGTGCCAGCAGTTTATCGCGGGGGGCCTATGGCTACACCTTC.

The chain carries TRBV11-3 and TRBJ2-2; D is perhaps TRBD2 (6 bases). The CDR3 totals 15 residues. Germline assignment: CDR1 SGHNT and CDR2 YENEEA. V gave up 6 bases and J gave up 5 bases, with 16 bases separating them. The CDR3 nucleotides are TGTGCCAGCAGTCCTCGGAGGGGTTCAACCGGGGAGCTGTTTTTT. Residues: CASSPRRGSTGELFF. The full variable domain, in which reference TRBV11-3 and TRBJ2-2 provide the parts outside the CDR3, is EAGVVQSPRYKIIEKKQPVAFWCNPISGHNTLYWYLQNLGQGPELLIRYENEEAVDDSQLPKDRFSAERLKGVDSTLKIQPAELGDSAVYLCASSPRRGSTGELFFGEGSRLTVL.

CDR3 DNA sequence: TGTGCCACCAGTGATTTGAAGACAGGGGGTAACTATGGCTACACCTTC. Its protein product is CATSDLKTGGNYGYTF. The genes are TRBV24-1 and TRBJ1-2; the match to TRBD1 covers 9 bases. Losses at the gene ends were 0 bases for V and 1 base for J; bases not matched to a gene: 2. The germline gives CDR1 KGHDR, CDR2 SFDVKD. The CDR3 runs to 16 residues.

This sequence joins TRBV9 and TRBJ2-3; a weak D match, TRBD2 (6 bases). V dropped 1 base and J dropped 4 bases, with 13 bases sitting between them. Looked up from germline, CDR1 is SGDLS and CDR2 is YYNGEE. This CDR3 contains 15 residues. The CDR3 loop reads CASSVTGSWSDTQYF. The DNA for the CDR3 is TGTGCCAGCAGCGTAACCGGGAGCTGGTCAGATACGCAGTATTTT.

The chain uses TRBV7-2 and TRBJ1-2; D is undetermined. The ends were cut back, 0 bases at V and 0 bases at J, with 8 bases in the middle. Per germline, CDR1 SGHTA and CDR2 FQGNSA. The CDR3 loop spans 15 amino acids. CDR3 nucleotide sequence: TGTGCCAGCAGCTTAGCCCCCGGGACTAACTATGGCTACACCTTC. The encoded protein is CASSLAPGTNYGYTF.

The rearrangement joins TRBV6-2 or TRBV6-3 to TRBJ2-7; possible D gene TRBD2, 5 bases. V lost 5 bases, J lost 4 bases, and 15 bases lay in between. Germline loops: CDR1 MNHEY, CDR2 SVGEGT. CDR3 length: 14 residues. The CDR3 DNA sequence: TGTGCCAGCAGTACTCGATCGGGAACATACGAGCAGTACTTC. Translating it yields CASSTRSGTYEQYF.

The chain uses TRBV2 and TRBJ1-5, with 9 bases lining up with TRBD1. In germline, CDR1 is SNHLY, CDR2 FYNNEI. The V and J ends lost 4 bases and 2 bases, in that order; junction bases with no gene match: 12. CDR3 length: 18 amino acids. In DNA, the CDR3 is TGTGCCAGCAGTGGGAGTTGGACAGGGGCGCAACGCAATCAGCCCCAGCATTTT. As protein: CASSGSWTGAQRNQPQHF.

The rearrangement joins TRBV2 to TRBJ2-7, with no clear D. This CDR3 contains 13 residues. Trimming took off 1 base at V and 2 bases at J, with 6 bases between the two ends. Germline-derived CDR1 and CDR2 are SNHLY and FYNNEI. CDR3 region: CASSEDRAYEQYF. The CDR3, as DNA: TGTGCCAGCAGTGAAGACAGAGCCTACGAGCAGTACTTC.

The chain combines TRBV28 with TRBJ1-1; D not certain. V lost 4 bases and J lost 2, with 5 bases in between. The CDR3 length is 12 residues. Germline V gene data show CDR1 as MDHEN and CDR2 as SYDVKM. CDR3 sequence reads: CASSSSNTEAFF. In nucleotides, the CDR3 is TGTGCCAGCAGTTCGAGTAACACTGAAGCTTTCTTT.

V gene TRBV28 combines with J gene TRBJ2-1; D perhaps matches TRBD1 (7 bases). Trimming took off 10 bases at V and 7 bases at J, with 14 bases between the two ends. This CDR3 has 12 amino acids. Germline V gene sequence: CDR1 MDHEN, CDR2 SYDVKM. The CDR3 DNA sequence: TGTGCCACCCAGGGGGGTCTGAATGAGCAGTTCTTC. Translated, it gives CATQGGLNEQFF.

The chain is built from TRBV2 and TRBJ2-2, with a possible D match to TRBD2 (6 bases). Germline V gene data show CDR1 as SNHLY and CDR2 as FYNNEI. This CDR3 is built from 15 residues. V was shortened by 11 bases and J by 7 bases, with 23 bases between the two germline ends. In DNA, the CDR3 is TGTGCCGAAGGAGGGGACCCCGGGACGGGCGGGGAGCTGTTTTTT. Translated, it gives CAEGGDPGTGGELFF.

In DNA form, the CDR3 reads TGTGCCAGCAGCCAACACTCTCAAGGGGGCCAGTACTTC. Residues: CASSQHSQGGQYF. The chain combines TRBV3-1 (or the pseudogene TRBV3-2) with TRBJ2-4, with 7 bases identical to TRBD1. The CDR3 length is 13 residues. The ends lost 2 bases at V and 13 bases at J; junction bases unmatched: 8. CDR1 and CDR2 from the germline V gene are LGHDT and YNNKEL (reference sequence).

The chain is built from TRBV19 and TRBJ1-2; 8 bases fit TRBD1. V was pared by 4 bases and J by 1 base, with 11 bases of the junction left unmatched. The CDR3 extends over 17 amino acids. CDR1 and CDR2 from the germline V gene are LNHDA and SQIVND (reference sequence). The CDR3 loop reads CASSTGPGQGFNYGYTF. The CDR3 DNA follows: TGTGCCAGTAGTACTGGTCCCGGACAGGGATTTAACTATGGCTACACCTTC.

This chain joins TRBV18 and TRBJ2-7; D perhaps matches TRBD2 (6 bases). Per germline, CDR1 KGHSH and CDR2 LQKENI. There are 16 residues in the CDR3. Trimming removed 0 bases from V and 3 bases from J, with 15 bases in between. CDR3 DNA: TGTGCCAGCTCACCACCGGGGGGAATGCGGGGCTACGAGCAGTACTTC. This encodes CASSPPGGMRGYEQYF.

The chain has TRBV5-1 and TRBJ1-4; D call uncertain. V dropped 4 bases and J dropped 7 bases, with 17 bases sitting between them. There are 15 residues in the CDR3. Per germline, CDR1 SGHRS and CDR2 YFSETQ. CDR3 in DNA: TGCGCCAGCAGCGAAGAACCAGCCCGGGGTGAAAAACTGTTTTTT. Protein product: CASSEEPARGEKLFF.

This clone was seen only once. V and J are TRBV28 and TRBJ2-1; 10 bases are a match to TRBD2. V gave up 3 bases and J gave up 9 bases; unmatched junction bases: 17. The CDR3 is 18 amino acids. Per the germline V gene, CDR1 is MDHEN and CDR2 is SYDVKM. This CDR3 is CASSFGAGGPPPRSEQFF. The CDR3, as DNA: TGTGCCAGCAGTTTCGGAGCGGGAGGGCCCCCGCCCCGAAGTGAGCAGTTCTTC.

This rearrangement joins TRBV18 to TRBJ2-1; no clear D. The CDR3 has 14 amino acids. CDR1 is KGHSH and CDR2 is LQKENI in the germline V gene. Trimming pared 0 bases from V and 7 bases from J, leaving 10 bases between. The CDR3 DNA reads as TGTGCCAGCTCACCACCTACTAAAGGTAATGAGCAGTTCTTC. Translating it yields CASSPPTKGNEQFF. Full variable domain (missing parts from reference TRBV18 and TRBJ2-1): NAGVMQNPRHLVRRRGQEARLRCSPMKGHSHVYWYRQLPEEGLKFMVYLQKENIIDESGMPKERFSAEFPKEGPSILRIQQVVRGDSAAYFCASSPPTKGNEQFFGPGTRLTVL.